The 25 T cell receptor beta chains below were found in one sample sequenced in a study of cytotoxic CD8 clonotypes in ibrutinib-treated CLL. The table came from immunoSEQ multiplex PCR; TCRdb's copy has only in-frame clones and leaves some out. Counted here are 250,000 to 350,000 clones, more than 70% occurring once; the ten biggest clones make up about 5.7%. Sequenced material: PBMCs, taken at disease progression, from a patient treated with ibrutinib. The receptor source for this set is a human donor with chronic lymphocytic leukemia.

This clone was seen a handful of times. J is TRBJ2-1 and V is TRBV19; a weak D match, TRBD2 (6 bases). Trimming left V 1 base short and J 5 bases short, with 12 bases between. The CDR3 is 15 amino acids. Germline CDR1 reads LNHDA; CDR2 reads SQIVND (reference sequence). DNA of the CDR3: TGTGCCAGTAGTATAGTCACGGGAGCGGACAATGAGCAGTTCTTC. It codes for CASSIVTGADNEQFF.

With respect to this clone: At the DNA level, this CDR3 is encoded by other sequences in the same sample as well. The J gene is TRBJ2-7, the V gene TRBV9; no firm D call. The CDR3 sequence is 12 residues long. Germline CDR1 is SGDLS and CDR2 is YYNGEE. V was cut by 4 bases and J by 2 bases, with 7 bases left in between. The CDR3 loop reads CASSPRPYEQYF. In DNA form, the CDR3 reads TGTGCCAGCAGCCCTCGACCCTACGAGCAGTACTTC.

This clone was found once. The chain links TRBV6-1 to TRBJ1-1, with D possibly being TRBD1 (6 bases). V was shortened by 6 bases and J by 3 bases, with 14 bases between the two germline ends. The CDR3 contains 14 residues. Germline CDR1 is MNHNS and CDR2 is SASEGT. The CDR3 spells CASSTAGADTEAFF. The CDR3 nucleotides are TGTGCCAGCAGCACCGCAGGGGCTGACACTGAAGCTTTCTTT.

J is TRBJ2-2 and V is TRBV27; TRBD2 might be the D (7 bases). V dropped 7 bases and J dropped 4 bases, with 19 bases sitting between them. The CDR3 is 16 amino acids. Germline assignment: CDR1 MNHEY and CDR2 SMNVEV (reference sequence). As DNA, the CDR3 is TGTGCCAGCACCCTGGGACGGGGGGCCGGCACCGGGGAGCTGTTTTTT. As protein: CASTLGRGAGTGELFF.

The rearrangement links TRBV2 to TRBJ2-5; no clear D. This CDR3 spans 12 amino acids. V lost 7 bases and J 1 base, leaving 7 bases between the germline ends. From germline, CDR1 is SNHLY and CDR2 FYNNEI. CDR3 region: CASTRGQETQYF. The CDR3 DNA follows: TGTGCCAGCACTAGAGGCCAAGAGACCCAGTACTTC. The full variable domain, its missing parts supplied by reference TRBV2 and TRBJ2-5, is EPEVTQTPSHQVTQMGQEVILRCVPISNHLYFYWYRQILGQKVEFLVSFYNNEISEKSEIFDDQFSVERPDGSNFTLKIRSTKLEDSAMYFCASTRGQETQYFGPGTRLLVL.

This clone was observed once. The J gene is TRBJ2-7, the V gene TRBV21-1; the tabulated D call, TRBD1, remains unverified against the DNA. TRBV21-1 is shown as a pseudogene. This CDR3 contains 14 residues. DNA of the CDR3: TGTGCCAGCAGATGGACAGGGGTTTCCTACGAGCAGTACTTC. Translating gives CASRWTGVSYEQYF.

The chain couples TRBV19 to TRBJ1-1, with 7 bases fitting TRBD1. This CDR3 contains 13 residues. Unmatched junction bases numbered 11, after V lost 5 bases and J lost 11 bases. Germline-derived CDR1 and CDR2 are LNHDA and SQIVND (reference sequence). The CDR3: CASSSGQAVSAFF. In DNA, the CDR3 is TGTGCCAGTAGTTCAGGACAGGCCGTGAGCGCTTTCTTT.

The chain combines TRBV5-6 with TRBJ2-5; D is perhaps TRBD2 (6 bases). The CDR3 consists of 15 residues. Trimming pared 0 bases from V and 1 base from J, leaving 10 bases between. The V gene's germline CDR1 is SGHDT and CDR2 YYEEEE. CDR3 in amino acids: CASSLDTGAQETQYF. The CDR3 DNA follows: TGTGCCAGCAGCTTGGATACGGGAGCCCAAGAGACCCAGTACTTC.

The chain uses TRBV27 and TRBJ1-5; weak D call: TRBD1 (5 bases). Trimming pared 3 bases from V and 6 bases from J, leaving 12 bases between. The V gene's germline CDR1 is MNHEY and CDR2 SMNVEV (reference sequence). The CDR3 length is 14 residues. In DNA form, the CDR3 reads TGTGCCAGCAGTTTGGGGACCGCGGGTCAGCCCCAGCATTTT. Translating gives CASSLGTAGQPQHF.

The V and J genes are TRBV5-1 and TRBJ1-6; TRBD1 agrees at 9 bases. The germline V gene encodes CDR1 SGHRS and CDR2 YFSETQ. The CDR3 is made up of 15 amino acids. The V segment lost 3 bases and the J segment 7 bases; nucleotides outside the gene matches: 5. The CDR3 is CASSYLGQGNSPLHF. The CDR3 nucleotides read TGCGCCAGCAGCTACCTGGGACAGGGAAATTCACCCCTCCACTTT.

This clone came up a few times. The genes are TRBV9 and TRBJ2-3; TRBD2 matches 9 bases. Trimming cost V 3 bases and J 2 bases; bases outside gene matches: 7. CDR1 and CDR2 (germline): SGDLS, YYNGEE. CDR3 size: 16 residues. The CDR3 sequence: CASSARSGGHTDTQYF. The CDR3 region has the DNA TGTGCCAGCAGCGCCCGGAGCGGGGGGCACACAGATACGCAGTATTTT.

This clone was detected ten times or more. This rearrangement joins TRBV20-1 to TRBJ1-2; D remains unclear. Per germline, CDR1 DFQATT and CDR2 SNEGSKA (reference sequence). The CDR3 has 11 residues. Trimming took off 7 bases at V and 10 bases at J, with 16 bases between the two ends. The CDR3 protein is CSVTPMALYTF. The CDR3 nucleotides read TGCAGTGTCACCCCTATGGCCCTCTACACCTTC.

The rearrangement joins TRBV7-2 to TRBJ1-2; D remains ambiguous. CDR1 and CDR2 from the germline V gene are SGHTA and FQGNSA. Trimming cost V 1 base and J 5 bases, with 8 bases left between them. This CDR3 is built from 13 residues. The CDR3 spells CASSLGRLYGYTF. In DNA form, the CDR3 reads TGTGCCAGCAGCTTAGGCAGGCTGTATGGCTACACCTTC. The whole variable domain, remainder taken from reference TRBV7-2 and TRBJ1-2, is GAGVSQSPSNKVTEKGKDVELRCDPISGHTALYWYRQSLGQGLEFLIYFQGNSAPDKSGLPSDRFSAERTGGSVSTLTIQRTQQEDSAVYLCASSLGRLYGYTFGSGTRLTVV.

The chain links TRBV7-9 to TRBJ1-1, with TRBD1 identical over 9 bases. J was trimmed by 5 bases and V by 5 bases; bases with no gene match: 9. The CDR3 totals 15 residues. In germline, CDR1 is SEHNR, CDR2 FQNEAQ (reference sequence). CDR3 DNA: TGTGCCAGCAGCAGACAACAGGGGGCGATTACTGAAGCTTTCTTT. Protein: CASSRQQGAITEAFF.

This clone was detected only a few times. The chain combines TRBV28 with TRBJ1-1; D not resolved. V was cut by 5 bases and J by 2 bases, with 6 bases left in between. This CDR3 spans 12 amino acids. Germline V lookup: CDR1 MDHEN, CDR2 SYDVKM. The CDR3 region has the DNA TGTGCCAGCAGTGTGATCAACACTGAAGCTTTCTTT. Its translation is CASSVINTEAFF. The full variable domain, rest sourced from reference TRBV28 and TRBJ1-1, is DVKVTQSSRYLVKRTGEKVFLECVQDMDHENMFWYRQDPGLGLRLIYFSYDVKMKEKGDIPEGYSVSREKKERFSLILESASTNQTSMYLCASSVINTEAFFGQGTRLTVV.

This rearrangement joins TRBV29-1 to TRBJ2-7; D is perhaps TRBD1 (6 bases). The V end was cut by 0 bases, the J end by 4 bases, with 13 bases between. In germline, CDR1 is SQVTM, CDR2 ANQGSEA. There are 14 residues in the CDR3. The DNA of the CDR3 is TGCAGCGTTGAAGATCTGGCCAGGGGATACGAGCAGTACTTC. This codes for CSVEDLARGYEQYF.

The CDR3 DNA reads TGTGCCAGCAGGGGTATTATAGGATGGCACACTGAAGCTTTCTTT. It encodes CASRGIIGWHTEAFF. This chain joins TRBV27 and TRBJ1-1; no definite D call. The CDR3 extends over 15 amino acids. The ends were cut back, 6 bases at V and 3 bases at J, with 17 bases in the middle. Germline V lookup: CDR1 MNHEY, CDR2 SMNVEV (reference sequence).

This rearrangement joins TRBV4-1 to TRBJ1-4, with TRBD1 as a possible D gene (6 bases). Per germline, CDR1 MGHRA and CDR2 YSYEKL. V lost 0 bases and J lost 3, with 14 bases in between. This CDR3 contains 17 residues. The CDR3 loop is CASSQDARGAPNEKLFF. CDR3 nucleotide sequence: TGCGCCAGCAGCCAAGACGCGAGGGGGGCTCCTAATGAAAAACTGTTTTTT.

J is TRBJ1-4 and V is TRBV27; D unresolved. Trimming took off 2 bases at V and 10 bases at J, with 14 bases between the two ends. The CDR3 runs 14 residues. From germline, CDR1 is MNHEY and CDR2 SMNVEV (reference sequence). The CDR3 nucleotides are TGTGCCAGCAGTTTAGGCAGAGGGCTTGCAAAACTGTTTTTT. Protein sequence: CASSLGRGLAKLFF.

This rearrangement joins TRBV7-8 to TRBJ2-5; 9 nucleotides match TRBD2. CDR1 is SGHVS, CDR2 FQNEAQ, per germline. This CDR3 has 16 amino acids. V trimming: 3 bases; J trimming: 5 bases; junction bases outside the gene matches: 10. The CDR3 DNA is TGTGCCAGCAGCTTTTTGCGGGGGGGCTCCCGGGAGACCCAGTACTTC. As protein: CASSFLRGGSRETQYF.

This chain's CDR3 is CASSSRTRPYNEQFF. CDR3 DNA sequence: TGTGCCAGCAGCTCCCGGACTAGACCTTACAATGAGCAGTTCTTC. J is TRBJ2-1 and V is TRBV5-6, with 7 bases aligning to TRBD2. Germline lookup yields CDR1 SGHDT and CDR2 YYEEEE. With V trimmed by 3 bases and J by 4 bases, 7 bases remained unmatched. This CDR3 has 15 residues.

The rearrangement uses TRBV18 and TRBJ2-2; D is ambiguous. Germline CDR1 and CDR2: KGHSH and LQKENI. CDR3 length equals 16 residues. V was pared by 3 bases and J by 1 base, with 12 bases between. The chain's CDR3 is CASSPTGSLNTGELFF. CDR3 sequence (DNA): TGTGCCAGCTCACCTACCGGTTCACTGAACACCGGGGAGCTGTTTTTT.

The chain has TRBV15 and TRBJ2-7; D is uncertain. Between the trimmed V and J ends, which lost 5 bases and 0 bases, there was a span of 11 bases. Germline V gives CDR1 LNHNV, CDR2 YYDKDF (reference sequence). The CDR3 sequence is 14 residues long. The CDR3, as DNA: TGTGCCACCAGCCTCAGAGCCTACTCCTACGAGCAGTACTTC. Translated: CATSLRAYSYEQYF.

This clone appeared once. The chain employs TRBV7-6 and TRBJ2-5; 11 bases match TRBD2. The CDR3 has 13 amino acids. CDR1 and CDR2 (germline): SGHVS, FNYEAQ. With V trimmed by 6 bases and J by 3 bases, 0 bases remained unmatched. The CDR3 here is CASRLAGEETQYF. CDR3 DNA sequence: TGTGCCAGCAGACTAGCGGGGGAAGAGACCCAGTACTTC.

This chain joins TRBV5-1 and TRBJ1-1, with 7 bases that match TRBD1. The CDR3 contains 16 residues. V dropped 4 bases and J dropped 1; count of bases not matched to a gene: 10. From germline, CDR1 is SGHRS and CDR2 YFSETQ. The CDR3 spells CASSHPRTGGNTEAFF. For the CDR3, the DNA is TGCGCCAGCAGCCACCCCAGGACAGGAGGGAACACTGAAGCTTTCTTT.